Following are 20 T cell receptor beta chains from one sample sequenced in a study of blood T cell repertoires in COVID-19 (TCRdb year 2020). Libraries were prepared through the immunoSEQ multiplex PCR assay. Not all clones reach the TCRdb copy of this immuneACCESS table, which keeps in-frame sequences only. Checked studies attribute under half of the gap to unresolved V genes and leave the rest unexplained. The sample has over 70,000 clones on record, approximately 90% of them singletons. 2% to 3% of the sample belongs to the ten largest clones. Sequenced input: peripheral blood. The receptors originated from a middle-aged man with COVID-19, enrolled during active disease.

The rearrangement links TRBV7-9 to TRBJ2-7; a possible D gene is TRBD2 (6 bases). CDR1 and CDR2 (germline): SEHNR, FQNEAQ (reference sequence). The CDR3 runs 14 residues. With 1 base removed from V and 6 bases from J, the gap between germline ends came to 13 bases. CDR3 sequence (DNA): TGTGCCAGCAGCTTAGGTCCTGGACTACCCGAGCAGTACTTC. It is translated as CASSLGPGLPEQYF.

V gene TRBV27 combines with J gene TRBJ1-1, with 9 bases matching TRBD1. Germline assignment: CDR1 MNHEY and CDR2 SMNVEV (reference sequence). CDR3 length: 15 residues. Trimming cost V 3 bases and J 6 bases; bases outside gene matches: 8. The DNA for the CDR3 is TGTGCCAGCAGTTTCTGGGGACAGGGTAGCGCTGAAGCTTTCTTT. This codes for CASSFWGQGSAEAFF.

This clone was seen many times. The CDR3 DNA sequence: TGTGCCAGCAGCTTGGATAGGACAGGGTATGGCTACACCTTC. Translated, it gives CASSLDRTGYGYTF. This chain uses TRBV5-4 with TRBJ1-2, with 8 positions matching TRBD1. CDR1 SGHNT and CDR2 YYREEE come from the germline V gene (reference sequence). The CDR3 is 14 amino acids. V lost 0 bases to trimming and J lost 5 bases; unmatched junction nucleotides: 3.

The chain is built from TRBV6-5 and TRBJ2-1; a possible D gene is TRBD2 (7 bases). The CDR3 has 12 amino acids. Germline assignment: CDR1 MNHEY and CDR2 SVGAGI. Trimming shortened V by 5 bases and J by 8 bases, and 10 bases separated the two germline ends. The CDR3 reads CASSPGGHEQFF. The CDR3 region has the DNA TGTGCCAGCAGTCCGGGGGGCCATGAGCAGTTCTTC.

The DNA of the CDR3 is TGCAGCGTGGGGACAGGGATCGATGAGCAGTTCTTC. Translation: CSVGTGIDEQFF. The chain carries TRBV29-1 and TRBJ2-1; TRBD1 agrees at 9 bases. V shed 6 bases, J shed 8 bases, and the junction held 5 bases outside the gene matches. The CDR3 totals 12 residues. Per the germline V gene, CDR1 is SQVTM and CDR2 is ANQGSEA.

The chain is built from TRBV6-5 and TRBJ2-2; 7 bases fit TRBD1. Germline CDR1 MNHEY, CDR2 SVGAGI. The CDR3 spans 14 residues. V lost 6 bases and J lost 4; bases outside the gene matches: 5. The CDR3 reads CASSRQGATGELFF. CDR3 bases: TGTGCCAGCAGCCGACAGGGTGCCACCGGGGAGCTGTTTTTT.

This chain uses TRBV4-1 with TRBJ2-2, with D hard to call. The V gene lost 0 bases and the J gene lost 4 bases, with 6 bases spanning the gap. CDR1 is MGHRA, CDR2 YSYEKL, per germline. CDR3 length: 14 amino acids. This CDR3 is CASSQEFGTGELFF. CDR3 DNA: TGCGCCAGCAGCCAAGAGTTCGGCACCGGGGAGCTGTTTTTT.

The chain has TRBV5-4 and TRBJ1-5; D uncertain. Between the trimmed V and J ends, which lost 0 bases and 4 bases, there was a span of 5 bases. This CDR3 is built from 13 residues. The germline V gene has CDR1 SGHNT and CDR2 YYREEE (reference sequence). Here the CDR3 reads CASSLDPNQPQHF. CDR3 nucleotide sequence: TGTGCCAGCAGCTTGGATCCTAATCAGCCCCAGCATTTT.

The chain employs TRBV5-1 and TRBJ2-1, with TRBD1 matching over 10 bases. The germline V gene has CDR1 SGHRS and CDR2 YFSETQ. This CDR3 contains 15 residues. V lost 4 bases and J lost 2; bases outside the gene matches: 3. The CDR3 here is CASSPGQGAYNEQFF. The CDR3 region has the DNA TGCGCCAGCAGCCCAGGACAGGGGGCCTACAATGAGCAGTTCTTC. The full variable domain, in which reference TRBV5-1 and TRBJ2-1 provide the parts outside the CDR3, is KAGVTQTPRYLIKTRGQQVTLSCSPISGHRSVSWYQQTPGQGLQFLFEYFSETQRNKGNFPGRFSGRQFSNSRSEMNVSTLELGDSALYLCASSPGQGAYNEQFFGPGTRLTVL.

The J gene is TRBJ2-1, the V gene TRBV6-1, with unresolved D. The length of the CDR3 is 12 residues. The germline V gene encodes CDR1 MNHNS and CDR2 SASEGT. V was shortened by 6 bases and J by 8 bases, with 11 bases between the two germline ends. CDR3 sequence (DNA): TGTGCCAGCAGCTCTACGGTCTATGAGCAGTTCTTC. It codes for CASSSTVYEQFF.

The V and J genes are TRBV19 and TRBJ2-3, with 9 bases lining up with TRBD2. This CDR3 has 14 residues. Looked up from germline, CDR1 is LNHDA and CDR2 is SQIVND (reference sequence). V lost 10 bases, J lost 4 bases, and 9 bases stayed unmatched. CDR3 in amino acids: CATSGGRASDTQYF. The DNA for the CDR3 is TGTGCCACCAGCGGCGGGAGGGCCTCAGATACGCAGTATTTT.

J is TRBJ1-1 and V is TRBV19; 9 bases map to TRBD1. With 5 bases clipped from V and 5 bases from J, the junction kept 3 bases outside the gene matches. There are 13 residues in the CDR3. The germline CDR1 and CDR2 sequences are LNHDA and SQIVND (reference sequence). Written as DNA, the CDR3 is TGTGCCAGTAGTCGGACAGGGGAAACTGAAGCTTTCTTT. Translating it yields CASSRTGETEAFF. Full variable domain (rest looked up from reference TRBV19 and TRBJ1-1): DGGITQSPKYLFRKEGQNVTLSCEQNLNHDAMYWYRQDPGQGLRLIYYSQIVNDFQKGDIAEGYSVSREKKESFPLTVTSAQKNPTAFYLCASSRTGETEAFFGQGTRLTVV.

The rearrangement links TRBV11-2 to TRBJ1-6; 7 bases fit TRBD1. This CDR3 contains 14 residues. After removal of 0 bases from V and 14 bases from J, the junction contained 7 bases not matched to a gene. Germline loops: CDR1 SGHAT, CDR2 FQNNGV. The CDR3: CASSLETGLGALHF. Here the CDR3 DNA reads TGTGCCAGCAGCTTAGAGACAGGGCTTGGGGCCCTCCACTTT.

CDR3 region: CASSDSTGMNTDTQYF. The CDR3 nucleotides read TGTGCCAGCAGTGACTCGACGGGGATGAACACAGATACGCAGTATTTT. The chain combines TRBV2 with TRBJ2-3, with D perhaps TRBD2 (5 bases). Germline loops: CDR1 SNHLY, CDR2 FYNNEI. The CDR3 runs 16 residues. V was pared by 3 bases and J by 2 bases, with 15 bases between. Filled out from reference TRBV2 and TRBJ2-3, the complete variable domain reads EPEVTQTPSHQVTQMGQEVILRCVPISNHLYFYWYRQILGQKVEFLVSFYNNEISEKSEIFDDQFSVERPDGSNFTLKIRSTKLEDSAMYFCASSDSTGMNTDTQYFGPGTRLTVL.

In this sample, this clone turned up once. This rearrangement joins TRBV4-1 to TRBJ2-5; 8 bases agree with TRBD2. The CDR3 extends over 14 amino acids. Germline trimming cut 4 bases from V and 2 bases from J; bases unmatched to any gene: 3. Germline values: CDR1 MGHRA, CDR2 YSYEKL. The CDR3 is CASSPTSGQETQYF. CDR3 bases: TGCGCCAGCAGCCCAACTAGCGGTCAAGAGACCCAGTACTTC.

This sequence joins TRBV18 and TRBJ2-7; 10 bases align to TRBD2. V lost 5 bases to trimming and J lost 2 bases; unmatched junction nucleotides: 3. Germline CDR1 KGHSH, CDR2 LQKENI. CDR3 size: 14 residues. CDR3 sequence reads: CASSRLAGAYEQYV. The CDR3 region has the DNA TGTGCCAGCTCAAGGCTAGCGGGAGCCTACGAGCAGTACGTC.

This chain links TRBV7-6 with TRBJ2-5; TRBD2 matches at 9 bases. V dropped 1 base and J dropped 1; count of bases not matched to a gene: 7. Germline assignment: CDR1 SGHVS and CDR2 FNYEAQ. This CDR3 has 17 amino acids. In DNA form, the CDR3 reads TGTGCCAGCAGCTTAGAGCCAGCGGGAGGAAGCCAAGAGACCCAGTACTTC. Its translation is CASSLEPAGGSQETQYF. The full variable domain, rest sourced from reference TRBV7-6 and TRBJ2-5, is GAGVSQSPRYKVTKRGQDVALRCDPISGHVSLYWYRQALGQGPEFLTYFNYEAQQDKSGLPNDRFSAERPEGSISTLTIQRTEQRDSAMYRCASSLEPAGGSQETQYFGPGTRLLVL.

V is TRBV6-5 and J is TRBJ1-5; TRBD1 is a possible D gene (5 bases). The germline V gene has CDR1 MNHEY and CDR2 SVGAGI. The CDR3 extends over 14 amino acids. Trimming removed 8 bases from V and 7 bases from J, with 18 bases in between. The CDR3 spells CASGLDLGGQPQHF. CDR3 nucleotide sequence: TGTGCCAGCGGACTAGACCTCGGGGGGCAGCCCCAGCATTTT.

V gene TRBV10-2 combines with J gene TRBJ2-2, with 10 bases fitting TRBD2. V dropped 5 bases and J dropped 5; count of bases not matched to a gene: 8. The CDR3 has 16 amino acids. The V gene's germline CDR1 is WSHSY and CDR2 SAAADI. CDR3 protein: CASSLVAGGSTGELFF. For the CDR3, the DNA is TGCGCCAGCAGTTTGGTAGCGGGAGGTAGTACCGGGGAGCTGTTTTTT.

The CDR3 reads CASSRGGKTTDTQYF. In DNA form, the CDR3 reads TGTGCCAGCAGCCGAGGAGGGAAGACGACAGATACGCAGTATTTT. The chain couples TRBV6-5 to TRBJ2-3; tentatively, D is TRBD2 (6 bases). Deletions cut 6 bases from V and 3 bases from J, with 16 bases between. Germline V CDR1 and CDR2: MNHEY, SVGAGI. The CDR3 runs to 15 residues.